This TCR beta chain was sequenced during a study of blood T cells in healthy people across ages. Study conclusions and caveats: As age increased, TCR beta diversity per million T cells fell in a roughly linear fashion.

The germline gives CDR1 ENHRY, CDR2 SYGVKD. The CDR3 extends over 13 amino acids. Together with a sample-barcoded 5' primer, a J-beta primer mix was included in a second PCR lasting about 6 to 11 cycles. Template switching added a 12-random-nucleotide identifier to every cDNA molecule. TCRdb reprocessed the 5' RACE reads with MiXCR, giving one entry per CDR3 protein. The sample has fewer than 800,000 distinct CDR3 sequences; around 21% are singletons. Points on this clonotype: Its antigen remains unknown. At one end, the junction sequence differs from germline, possibly due to a read error.

The gene calls are TRBV10-3 and TRBJ2-5; a weak D match, TRBD2 (7 bases). This clonotype was sampled from a man between 65 and 85 years old in good health. The sample taken for sequencing was blood. The CDR3 here is CAFRGGERETQYF. The CDR3 nucleotides read TGTGCCTTCAGGGGAGGGGAGAGAGAGACCCAGTACTTC.